These 20 T cell receptor beta chains were sequenced from one sample in a study of beta chain features in type 1 diabetes. Findings and caveats of the study: Type 1 diabetes patients had moderately but significantly shorter TCRB CDR3s in all four CD4+ subsets.

cDNA synthesis used the whole RNA isolate, giving expressed TCRB sequences. Clones were sequenced by immunoSEQ multiplex PCR, and TCRdb holds only the in-frame ones, with some missing. The table records 500,000 to 850,000 clones, over 13% of them present only once. No antigen is known for these receptors. Sequenced input: naive CD4+ T cells from blood. The receptors shown here come from a man aged 18-30 years with type 1 diabetes.

The chain links TRBV7-9 to TRBJ2-3; TRBD2 might be the D (6 bases). V lost 8 bases to trimming and J lost 6 bases, with 6 bases between them. Per germline, CDR1 SEHNR and CDR2 FQNEAQ (reference sequence). The CDR3 length is 10 residues. In DNA form, the CDR3 reads TGTGCCAGCGGAGGGGATACGCAGTATTTT. It is translated as CASGGDTQYF.

In this sample, this clone turned up once. This sequence joins TRBV15 and TRBJ1-1; D gene uncertain. V lost 0 bases and J lost 10, with 6 bases in between. The CDR3 loop spans 11 amino acids. Germline V lookup: CDR1 LNHNV, CDR2 YYDKDF (reference sequence). CDR3 amino acids: CATSREGGAFF. In DNA form, the CDR3 reads TGTGCCACCAGCAGAGAAGGAGGAGCTTTCTTT.

The chain combines TRBV19 with TRBJ2-2; TRBD1 agrees at 7 bases. CDR1 LNHDA and CDR2 SQIVND come from the germline V gene (reference sequence). V gave up 5 bases and J gave up 5 bases; unmatched junction bases: 11. The CDR3 is 16 residues long. CDR3 DNA: TGTGCCAGTAGTTTAAGCACAGGGGAAATTACCGGGGAGCTGTTTTTT. Its protein product is CASSLSTGEITGELFF.

In its sample, this clone was seen a few times. The same CDR3 arises from other DNA sequences in this sample as well. The V gene is TRBV30, the J gene TRBJ2-5; D ambiguous. The CDR3 spans 11 residues. V gave up 0 bases and J gave up 5 bases, with 4 bases separating them. Germline CDR1 is GTSNPN and CDR2 is SVGIG (reference sequence). The CDR3 nucleotides read TGTGCCTGGAGTGTTGGGGAGACCCAGTACTTC. As protein: CAWSVGETQYF.

This clone was detected a few times. The rearrangement uses TRBV7-9 and TRBJ2-7, with D possibly being TRBD1 (6 bases). The V gene lost 7 bases and the J gene lost 0 bases, with 13 bases spanning the gap. CDR1 SEHNR and CDR2 FQNEAQ come from the germline V gene (reference sequence). The CDR3 has 14 residues. The CDR3 DNA is TGTGCCAGCACCTACGACAGGAGCTCCTACGAGCAGTACTTC. It encodes CASTYDRSSYEQYF. The complete variable domain, with remaining parts taken from reference TRBV7-9 and TRBJ2-7, reads DTGVSQNPRHKITKRGQNVTFRCDPISEHNRLYWYRQTLGQGPEFLTYFQNEAQLEKSRLLSDRFSAERPKGSFSTLEIQRTEQGDSAMYLCASTYDRSSYEQYFGPGTRLTVT.

This clone was counted a few times. The chain employs TRBV28 and TRBJ2-5; unclear D gene. V lost 6 bases to trimming and J lost 6 bases, with 14 bases between them. The CDR3 loop spans 13 amino acids. The germline CDR1 and CDR2 sequences are MDHEN and SYDVKM. The CDR3 DNA reads as TGTGCCAGCAGCCCTGTTGGGCCTAAGACCCAGTACTTC. Its protein is CASSPVGPKTQYF.

This clone occurred a few times. This chain links TRBV30 with TRBJ2-1; D perhaps matches TRBD2 (6 bases). V lost 3 bases to trimming and J lost 4 bases, with 10 bases between them. Germline V gene lookup returns CDR1 GTSNPN and CDR2 SVGIG (reference sequence). The CDR3 is 13 residues long. DNA of the CDR3: TGTGCCTGGAGGGGGGACTTTTACAATGAGCAGTTCTTC. It is translated as CAWRGDFYNEQFF.

This clone was detected only a few times. The chain links TRBV30 to TRBJ1-2; D gene uncertain. V dropped 0 bases and J dropped 3 bases, with 11 bases sitting between them. Germline V lookup: CDR1 GTSNPN, CDR2 SVGIG (reference sequence). The CDR3 has 14 amino acids. CDR3 bases: TGTGCCTGGAGTGTAAAGGCAGGCTACTATGGCTACACCTTC. It translates to CAWSVKAGYYGYTF.

The V and J genes are TRBV28 and TRBJ1-5; D is ambiguous. The germline CDR1 and CDR2 sequences are MDHEN and SYDVKM. The V gene lost 4 bases and the J gene lost 2 bases, with 15 bases spanning the gap. The length of the CDR3 is 16 residues. The CDR3 spells CASSSAAPSGNQPQHF. CDR3 coding DNA: TGTGCCAGCAGTTCCGCGGCCCCGTCTGGCAATCAGCCCCAGCATTTT.

The CDR3 region has the DNA TGCGCCAGCAGCCCGGGGACTAGCGGGAGTGATACGCAGTATTTT. Its protein is CASSPGTSGSDTQYF. The chain carries TRBV5-1 and TRBJ2-3, with 14 bases aligning to TRBD2. The CDR3 extends over 15 amino acids. V dropped 4 bases and J dropped 6; count of bases not matched to a gene: 4. CDR1 and CDR2 (germline): SGHRS, YFSETQ.

This clone occurred a few times. The J gene is TRBJ2-7, the V gene TRBV6-6; 8 bases fit TRBD1. The CDR3 is 14 amino acids. Losses at the gene ends were 2 bases for V and 6 bases for J; bases not matched to a gene: 6. Germline assignment: CDR1 MNHNY and CDR2 SVGAGI (reference sequence). The CDR3 coding sequence is TGTGCCAGCAGTTACGGAGACAGGGGAACCGAGCAGTACTTC. As protein: CASSYGDRGTEQYF.

This clone was found many times. This chain joins TRBV10-3 and TRBJ2-7; no reliable D call. There are 13 residues in the CDR3. Per germline, CDR1 ENHRY and CDR2 SYGVKD. V was pared by 2 bases and J by 7 bases, with 12 bases between. The DNA for the CDR3 is TGTGCCATCAGTGAGCTCCCCGCGATGGAGCAGTACTTC. Its translation is CAISELPAMEQYF.

This clone came up a few times. The chain uses TRBV4-1 and TRBJ1-5; no reliable D call. Trimming left V 0 bases short and J 5 bases short, with 8 bases between. The CDR3 is made up of 14 amino acids. In germline, CDR1 is MGHRA, CDR2 YSYEKL. CDR3 sequence: CASSQEGLYQPQHF. CDR3 coding DNA: TGCGCCAGCAGCCAAGAAGGGCTTTATCAGCCCCAGCATTTT.

The chain uses TRBV29-1 and TRBJ2-1; 7 positions match TRBD1. The CDR3 consists of 16 residues. The germline gives CDR1 SQVTM, CDR2 ANQGSEA. The trim removed 0 bases at V and 3 bases at J, leaving 8 bases unmatched. CDR3 DNA: TGCAGCGTTGAAGAAGGGACAGCTGGCTTCTACAATGAGCAGTTCTTC. Translated, it gives CSVEEGTAGFYNEQFF.

The chain joins TRBV5-6 to TRBJ2-7; 8 bases are shared with TRBD1. From germline, CDR1 is SGHDT and CDR2 YYEEEE. This CDR3 region has 16 residues. V shed 4 bases, J shed 2 bases, and the junction held 11 bases outside the gene matches. CDR3 sequence reads: CASSLAAGGFPYEQYF. CDR3 sequence (DNA): TGTGCCAGCAGCCTGGCGGCAGGGGGCTTTCCCTACGAGCAGTACTTC.

V usage is TRBV7-2 and J usage is TRBJ2-6; a possible D gene is TRBD2 (5 bases). The CDR3 is 15 amino acids. The germline gives CDR1 SGHTA, CDR2 FQGNSA. V was clipped by 4 bases and J by 4 bases, with 11 bases between them. The CDR3 DNA is TGTGCCAGCAGCTCCCCGGAGGACGGGGCCAACGTCCTGACTTTC. It specifies CASSSPEDGANVLTF. Full variable domain (remainder filled in from reference TRBV7-2 and TRBJ2-6): GAGVSQSPSNKVTEKGKDVELRCDPISGHTALYWYRQSLGQGLEFLIYFQGNSAPDKSGLPSDRFSAERTGGSVSTLTIQRTQQEDSAVYLCASSSPEDGANVLTFGAGSRLTVL.

Written as DNA, the CDR3 is TGTGCCAGCAGTGAATCCACCCGCCAATATGGCTACACCTTC. Residues: CASSESTRQYGYTF. The rearrangement joins TRBV6-1 to TRBJ1-2; D is uncertain. Trimming pared 2 bases from V and 5 bases from J, leaving 12 bases between. CDR3 size: 14 residues. CDR1 is MNHNS and CDR2 is SASEGT in the germline V gene.

This clone was picked up a small number of times. V usage is TRBV7-6 and J usage is TRBJ1-5, with 7 bases fitting TRBD1. V gave up 0 bases and J gave up 1 base; unmatched junction bases: 3. The CDR3 runs 16 residues. Germline CDR1 reads SGHVS; CDR2 reads FNYEAQ. This CDR3 reads CASSLAGGRSNQPQHF. The CDR3, as DNA: TGTGCCAGCAGCTTAGCAGGGGGCAGGAGCAATCAGCCCCAGCATTTT.

This clone showed up just a few times. This chain connects TRBV5-1 to TRBJ1-5; 7 positions match TRBD1. The CDR3 spans 13 residues. V shed 0 bases and J 7 bases; nucleotides not matched to a gene: 1. Germline V lookup: CDR1 SGHRS, CDR2 YFSETQ. In DNA, the CDR3 is TGCGCCAGCAGCTTGGAGGGACAGCAGCCCCAGCATTTT. Protein sequence: CASSLEGQQPQHF.

The rearrangement joins TRBV27 to TRBJ2-5; D possibly corresponds to TRBD1 (6 bases). V lost 2 bases and J lost 5, with 9 bases in between. CDR3 length: 13 amino acids. Germline CDR1 and CDR2: MNHEY and SMNVEV (reference sequence). The CDR3 spells CASSLAGAETQYF. CDR3 bases: TGTGCCAGCAGTTTAGCAGGGGCGGAGACCCAGTACTTC.